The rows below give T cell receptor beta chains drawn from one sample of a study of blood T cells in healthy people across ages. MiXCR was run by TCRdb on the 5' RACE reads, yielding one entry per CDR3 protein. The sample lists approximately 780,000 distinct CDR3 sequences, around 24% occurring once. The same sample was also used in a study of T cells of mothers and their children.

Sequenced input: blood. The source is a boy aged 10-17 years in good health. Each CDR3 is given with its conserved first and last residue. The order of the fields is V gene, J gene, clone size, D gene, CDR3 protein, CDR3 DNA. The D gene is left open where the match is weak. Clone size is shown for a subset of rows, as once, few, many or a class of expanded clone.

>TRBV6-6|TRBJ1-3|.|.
CAFSGNGNTIYF
TGTGCCTTCTCAGGGAACGGAAACACCATATATTTT
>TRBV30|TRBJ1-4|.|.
CAWSVGHSTTTNEKLFF
TGTGCCTGGAGTGTGGGACACTCGACTACAACTAATGAAAAACTGTTTTTT
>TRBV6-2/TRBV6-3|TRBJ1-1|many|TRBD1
CASSSQGVNTEAFF
TGTGCCAGCAGCTCCCAGGGGGTGAACACTGAAGCTTTCTTT
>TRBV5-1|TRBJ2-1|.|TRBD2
CASSLSASGGPSSYNEQFF
TGCGCCAGCAGCTTGAGCGCTAGCGGGGGGCCAAGCTCCTACAATGAGCAGTTCTTC
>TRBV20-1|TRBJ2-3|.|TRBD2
CSAHRASGASDTQYF
TGCAGTGCTCACCGGGCTAGCGGGGCATCAGATACGCAGTATTTT
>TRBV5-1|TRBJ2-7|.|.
CASSLEFRGNYEQYF
TGCGCCAGCAGCTTGGAGTTTCGGGGGAACTACGAGCAGTACTTC
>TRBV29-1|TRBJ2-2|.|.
CSALKGNTGELFF
TGCAGCGCCCTCAAGGGAAACACCGGGGAGCTGTTTTTT
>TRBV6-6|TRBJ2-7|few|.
CASAGQDTRGDYYEQYF
TGTGCCAGCGCGGGACAGGATACCCGAGGGGACTACTACGAGCAGTACTTC
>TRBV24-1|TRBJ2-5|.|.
CATSDLPGETQYF
TGTGCCACCAGTGATTTACCCGGGGAGACCCAGTACTTC
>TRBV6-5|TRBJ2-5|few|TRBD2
CASTGGGDQETQYF
TGTGCCAGCACCGGTGGGGGGGACCAAGAGACCCAGTACTTC
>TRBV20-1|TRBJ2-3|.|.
CSVYRAGFTDTQYF
TGCAGTGTGTATAGGGCGGGGTTCACAGATACGCAGTATTTT
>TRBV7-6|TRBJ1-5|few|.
CASSPDTLGSNQPQHF
TGTGCCAGCAGCCCTGACACCTTGGGGTCCAATCAGCCCCAGCATTTT
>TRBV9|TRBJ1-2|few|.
CASFGRNGYTF
TGTGCCAGCTTTGGACGGAATGGCTACACCTTC
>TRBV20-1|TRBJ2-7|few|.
CSALAPTGPPNEQYF
TGCAGTGCTCTCGCCCCCACAGGCCCACCGAACGAGCAGTACTTC
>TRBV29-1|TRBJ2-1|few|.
CSAAGGQEQFF
TGCAGCGCCGCCGGGGGCCAGGAGCAGTTCTTC
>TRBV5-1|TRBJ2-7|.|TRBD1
CASTPTPGQGIYEQYF
TGCGCCAGCACCCCAACTCCGGGACAGGGGATCTACGAGCAGTACTTC
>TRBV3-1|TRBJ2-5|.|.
CASSQEEGAGVETQYF
TGTGCCAGCAGCCAAGAAGAGGGCGCAGGGGTCGAGACCCAGTACTTC